This TCR beta chain was found in a study of blood T cell repertoires in COVID-19. V lost 2 bases and J 5 bases, leaving 15 bases between the germline ends. The CDR3 has 15 residues. CDR1 MGHRA and CDR2 YSYEKL come from the germline V gene. Clones were read by immunoSEQ multiplex PCR, and TCRdb kept only the in-frame ones, dropping some. The sample consists of 200,000 to 250,000 clones, nearly 90% of them appearing once. This TCR derives from a young man who had recovered from COVID-19. This rearrangement joins TRBV4-1 to TRBJ1-2; no reliable D call. Sequencing was carried out using PBMCs or T cells enriched from blood (not recorded which). The CDR3 loop is CASSQSQGSGYGYTF. The CDR3 nucleotides read TGCGCCAGCAGCCAAAGCCAAGGGAGCGGGTATGGCTACACCTTC.